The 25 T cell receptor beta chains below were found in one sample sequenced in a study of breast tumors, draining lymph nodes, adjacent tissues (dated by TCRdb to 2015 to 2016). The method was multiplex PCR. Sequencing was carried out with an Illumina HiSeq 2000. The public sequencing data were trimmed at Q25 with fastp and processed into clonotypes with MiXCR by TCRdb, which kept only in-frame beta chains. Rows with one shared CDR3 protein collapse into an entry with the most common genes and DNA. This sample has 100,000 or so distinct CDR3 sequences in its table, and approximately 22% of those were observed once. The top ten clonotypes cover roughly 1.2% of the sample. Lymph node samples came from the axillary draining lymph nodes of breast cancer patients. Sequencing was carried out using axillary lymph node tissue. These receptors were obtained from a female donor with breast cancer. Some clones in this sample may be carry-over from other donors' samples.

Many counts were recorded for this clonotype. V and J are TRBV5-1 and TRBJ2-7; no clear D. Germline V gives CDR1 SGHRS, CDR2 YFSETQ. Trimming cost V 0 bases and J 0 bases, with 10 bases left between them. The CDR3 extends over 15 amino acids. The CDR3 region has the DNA TGCGCCAGCAGCTTGGGGCTCGGAGACTCCTACGAGCAGTACTTC. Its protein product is CASSLGLGDSYEQYF.

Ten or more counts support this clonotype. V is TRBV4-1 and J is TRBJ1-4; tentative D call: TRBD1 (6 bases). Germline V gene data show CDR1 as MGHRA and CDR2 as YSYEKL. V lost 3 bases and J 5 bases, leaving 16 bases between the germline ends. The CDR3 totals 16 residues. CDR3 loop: CASSHESGTRNEKLFF. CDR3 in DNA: TGCGCCAGCAGCCATGAATCCGGGACAAGGAATGAAAAACTGTTTTTT.

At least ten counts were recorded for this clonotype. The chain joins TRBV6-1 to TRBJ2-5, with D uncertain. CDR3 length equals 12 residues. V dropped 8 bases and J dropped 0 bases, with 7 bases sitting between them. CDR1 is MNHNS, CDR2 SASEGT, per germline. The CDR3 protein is CASEPNQETQYF. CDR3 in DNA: TGTGCCAGCGAACCCAACCAAGAGACCCAGTACTTC.

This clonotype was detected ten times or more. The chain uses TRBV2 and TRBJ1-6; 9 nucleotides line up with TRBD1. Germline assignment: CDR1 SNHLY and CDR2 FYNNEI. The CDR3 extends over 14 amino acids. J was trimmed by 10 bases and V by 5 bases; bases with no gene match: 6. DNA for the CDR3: TGTGCCAGCAGTACCACAGGGGGCGGCTCACCCCTCCACTTT. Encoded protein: CASSTTGGGSPLHF.

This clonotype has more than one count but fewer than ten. The DNA for the CDR3 is TGTGCCAGCAGCACTACCACAGGGGGCCGAGGCGCCTATAGCAATCAGCCCCAGCATTTT. Amino acid sequence: CASSTTTGGRGAYSNQPQHF. The V and J genes are TRBV5-6 and TRBJ1-5; 9 nucleotides agree with TRBD1. The germline V gene has CDR1 SGHDT and CDR2 YYEEEE. Trimming took 4 bases from V and 0 from J; bases not matched to a gene: 17. The CDR3 spans 20 residues.

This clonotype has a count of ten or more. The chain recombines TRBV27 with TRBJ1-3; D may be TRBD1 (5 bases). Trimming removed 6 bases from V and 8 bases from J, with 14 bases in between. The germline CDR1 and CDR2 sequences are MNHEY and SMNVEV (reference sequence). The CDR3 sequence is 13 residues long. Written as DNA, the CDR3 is TGTGCCAGCAGCCGAAGGGGTTGGGACACCATATATTTT. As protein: CASSRRGWDTIYF.

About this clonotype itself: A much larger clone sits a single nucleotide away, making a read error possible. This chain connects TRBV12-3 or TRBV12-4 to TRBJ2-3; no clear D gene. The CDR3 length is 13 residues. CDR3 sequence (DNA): TGTGCCAGCCTTTTCATTTCCACAAATACGCAGTATTTT. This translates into CASLFISTNTQYF.

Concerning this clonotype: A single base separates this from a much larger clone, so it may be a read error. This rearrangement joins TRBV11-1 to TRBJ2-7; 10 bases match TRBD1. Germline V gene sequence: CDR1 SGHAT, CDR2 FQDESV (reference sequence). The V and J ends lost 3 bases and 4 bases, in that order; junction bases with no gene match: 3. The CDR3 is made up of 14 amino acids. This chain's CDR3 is CASSLGTGVYEQYF. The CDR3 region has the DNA TGTGCCAGCAGCTTGGGGACAGGGGTATACGAGCAGTACTTC. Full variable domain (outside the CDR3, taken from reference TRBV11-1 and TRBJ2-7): EAEVAQSPRYKITEKSQAVAFWCDPISGHATLYWYRQILGQGPELLVQFQDESVVDDSQLPKDRFSAERLKGVDSTLKIQPAELGDSAMYLCASSLGTGVYEQYFGPGTRLTVT.

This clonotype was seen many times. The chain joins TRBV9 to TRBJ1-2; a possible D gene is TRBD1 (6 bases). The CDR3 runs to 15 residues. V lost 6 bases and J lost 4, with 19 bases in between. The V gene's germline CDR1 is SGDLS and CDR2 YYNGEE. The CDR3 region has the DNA TGTGCCAGCACCTTAGGGGGGGCGCCCGGCTATGGCTACACCTTC. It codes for CASTLGGAPGYGYTF.

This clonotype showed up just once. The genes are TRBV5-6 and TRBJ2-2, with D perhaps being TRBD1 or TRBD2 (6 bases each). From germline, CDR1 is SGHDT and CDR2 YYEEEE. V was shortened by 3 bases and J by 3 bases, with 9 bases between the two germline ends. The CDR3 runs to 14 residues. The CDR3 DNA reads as TGTGCCAGCAGCTGGGGGGCAGACACCGGGGAGCTGTTTTTT. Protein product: CASSWGADTGELFF.

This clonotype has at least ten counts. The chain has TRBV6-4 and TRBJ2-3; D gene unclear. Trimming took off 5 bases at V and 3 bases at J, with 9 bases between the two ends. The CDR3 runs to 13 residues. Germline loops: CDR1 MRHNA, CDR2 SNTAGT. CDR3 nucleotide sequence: TGTGCCAGCAGTCAATCTTGGACAGATACGCAGTATTTT. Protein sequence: CASSQSWTDTQYF.

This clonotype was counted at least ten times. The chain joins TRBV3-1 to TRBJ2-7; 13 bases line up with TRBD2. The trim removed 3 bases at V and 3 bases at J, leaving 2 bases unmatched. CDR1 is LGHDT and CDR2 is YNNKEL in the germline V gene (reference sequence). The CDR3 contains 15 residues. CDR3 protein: CASSQGLAGIYEQYF. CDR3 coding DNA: TGTGCCAGCAGCCAGGGACTAGCGGGAATCTACGAGCAGTACTTC.

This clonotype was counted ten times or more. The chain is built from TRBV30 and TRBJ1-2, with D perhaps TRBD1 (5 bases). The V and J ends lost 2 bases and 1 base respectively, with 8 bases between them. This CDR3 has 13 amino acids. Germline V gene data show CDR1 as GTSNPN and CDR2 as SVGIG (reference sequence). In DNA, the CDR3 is TGTGCCTGGAGTAGGGACTTTAACTATGGCTACACCTTC. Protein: CAWSRDFNYGYTF.

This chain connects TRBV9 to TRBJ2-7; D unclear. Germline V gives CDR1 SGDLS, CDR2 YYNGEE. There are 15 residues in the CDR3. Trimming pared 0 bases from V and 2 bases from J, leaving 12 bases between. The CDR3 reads CASSVGGGSPYEQYF. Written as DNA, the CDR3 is TGTGCCAGCAGCGTAGGAGGCGGCTCCCCCTACGAGCAGTACTTC.

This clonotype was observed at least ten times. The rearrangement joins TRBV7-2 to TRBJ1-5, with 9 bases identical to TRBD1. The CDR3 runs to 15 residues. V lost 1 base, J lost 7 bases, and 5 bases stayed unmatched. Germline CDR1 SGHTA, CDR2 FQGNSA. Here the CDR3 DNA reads TGTGCCAGCAGCTTAGATACAGGGGGCAGACAGCCCCAGCATTTT. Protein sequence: CASSLDTGGRQPQHF.

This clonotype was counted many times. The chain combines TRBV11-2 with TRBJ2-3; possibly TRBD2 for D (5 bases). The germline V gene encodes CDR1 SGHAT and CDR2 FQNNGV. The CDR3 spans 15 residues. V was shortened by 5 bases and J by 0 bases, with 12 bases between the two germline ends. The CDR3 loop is CASSLHAGSTDTQYF. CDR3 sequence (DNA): TGTGCCAGCAGCCTACATGCGGGCAGCACAGATACGCAGTATTTT.

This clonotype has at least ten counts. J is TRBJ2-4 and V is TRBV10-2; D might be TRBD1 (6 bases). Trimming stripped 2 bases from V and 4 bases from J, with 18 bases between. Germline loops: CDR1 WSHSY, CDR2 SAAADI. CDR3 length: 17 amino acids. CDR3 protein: CASSETPGRGGKNIQYF. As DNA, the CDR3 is TGCGCCAGCAGTGAGACCCCGGGCAGGGGTGGAAAAAACATTCAGTACTTC.

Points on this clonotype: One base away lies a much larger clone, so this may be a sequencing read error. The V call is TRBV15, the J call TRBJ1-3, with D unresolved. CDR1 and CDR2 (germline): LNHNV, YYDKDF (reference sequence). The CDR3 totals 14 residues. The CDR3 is CATNRDRAGNTIYF. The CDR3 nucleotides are TGTGCCACCAACAGAGATAGGGCTGGAAACACCATATATTTT.

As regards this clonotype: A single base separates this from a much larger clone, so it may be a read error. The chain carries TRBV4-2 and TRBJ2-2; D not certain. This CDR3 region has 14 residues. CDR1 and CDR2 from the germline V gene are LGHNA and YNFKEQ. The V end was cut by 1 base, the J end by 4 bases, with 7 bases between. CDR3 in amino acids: CASSQGQSTGELFF. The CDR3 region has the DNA TGTGCCAGCAGCCAAGGGCAGAGCACCGGGGAGCTGTTTTTT.

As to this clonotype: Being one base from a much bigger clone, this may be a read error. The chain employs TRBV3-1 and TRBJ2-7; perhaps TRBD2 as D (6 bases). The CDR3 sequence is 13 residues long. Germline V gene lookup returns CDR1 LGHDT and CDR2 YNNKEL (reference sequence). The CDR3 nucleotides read TGTGCCAGCAGCCAAGGCCGGTCGGGAGAGCGGTACTTC. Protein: CASSQGRSGERYF.

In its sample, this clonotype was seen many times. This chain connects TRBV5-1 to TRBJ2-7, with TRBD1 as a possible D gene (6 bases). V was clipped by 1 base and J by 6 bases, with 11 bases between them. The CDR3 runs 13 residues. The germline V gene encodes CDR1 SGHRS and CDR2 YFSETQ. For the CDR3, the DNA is TGCGCCAGCAGCTTGATACAGGGACGCGAGCAGTACTTC. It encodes CASSLIQGREQYF.

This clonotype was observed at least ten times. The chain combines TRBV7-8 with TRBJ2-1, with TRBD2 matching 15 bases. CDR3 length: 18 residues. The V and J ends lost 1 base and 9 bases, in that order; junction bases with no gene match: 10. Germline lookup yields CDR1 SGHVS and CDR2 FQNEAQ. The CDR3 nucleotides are TGTGCCAGCAGCTTAGTCGGACTAGCGGGGGGGCCTGGTTTTGAGCAGTTCTTC. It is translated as CASSLVGLAGGPGFEQFF.

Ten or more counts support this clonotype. The CDR3 protein is CASSGLLGLAGGGEQFF. DNA for the CDR3: TGTGCCAGCAGCGGACTTCTTGGGCTAGCGGGAGGGGGTGAGCAGTTCTTC. The chain carries TRBV9 and TRBJ2-1; 12 bases map to TRBD2. The CDR3 contains 17 residues. Germline-derived CDR1 and CDR2 are SGDLS and YYNGEE. With 3 bases clipped from V and 9 bases from J, the junction kept 13 bases outside the gene matches.

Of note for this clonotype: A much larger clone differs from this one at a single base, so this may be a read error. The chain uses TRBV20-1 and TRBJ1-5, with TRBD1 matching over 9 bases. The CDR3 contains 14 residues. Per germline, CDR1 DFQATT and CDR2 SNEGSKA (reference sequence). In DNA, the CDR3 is TGCAGTGCTAGAGTTGGACAGGGGAATCAGTCCCAGCATTTT. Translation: CSARVGQGNQSQHF.

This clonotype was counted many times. In DNA form, the CDR3 reads TGTGCCAGCAGCGCCTACAAGAACCTACCCGAGACCCAGTACTTC. Its translation is CASSAYKNLPETQYF. The V call is TRBV13, the J call TRBJ2-5; no clear D gene. This CDR3 comprises 15 residues. Trimming took 5 bases from V and 5 from J, leaving 18 bases between them. From germline, CDR1 is PRHDT and CDR2 FYEKMQ (reference sequence).